The following is a T cell receptor beta chain sequence with its context. Its matching antigen is unknown. Measured with immunoSEQ multiplex PCR; TCRdb has only the in-frame clones, and not every one. The table has over 100,000 clones, roughly nine tenths seen once. The CDR3 spans 18 residues. With 0 bases clipped from V and 0 bases from J, the junction kept 6 bases outside the gene matches. Germline CDR1 SGDLS, CDR2 YYNGEE. The sample belongs to a study of OX40 agonist ivuxolimab in advanced cancers. On the study more broadly: Patient treatment consisted of intravenous ivuxolimab administration every 2 weeks at 0.01 to 10 mg/kg. Eligibility admitted prior anti-PD-1, anti-PD-L1 or anti-CTLA-4 therapy; approximately 40% had some. Partial responses, seen in three patients, involved one hepatocellular carcinoma and two cutaneous melanomas.

Study-level results: There was clonal expansion of CD4+ and CD8+ blood T cells by week 6 at 0.1 to 3.0 mg/kg.

The source was CD4+ or CD8+ T cells sorted from blood, collected in a trial of the OX40 agonist ivuxolimab. The clonotype originates from an adult with an advanced solid tumor such as melanoma, head and neck, liver or kidney cancer. The genes are TRBV9 and TRBJ1-3, with 10 bases aligning to TRBD1. CDR3 loop: CASSVAGTGVYSGNTIYF. The CDR3 coding sequence is TGTGCCAGCAGCGTAGCTGGGACAGGGGTTTACTCTGGAAACACCATATATTTT.